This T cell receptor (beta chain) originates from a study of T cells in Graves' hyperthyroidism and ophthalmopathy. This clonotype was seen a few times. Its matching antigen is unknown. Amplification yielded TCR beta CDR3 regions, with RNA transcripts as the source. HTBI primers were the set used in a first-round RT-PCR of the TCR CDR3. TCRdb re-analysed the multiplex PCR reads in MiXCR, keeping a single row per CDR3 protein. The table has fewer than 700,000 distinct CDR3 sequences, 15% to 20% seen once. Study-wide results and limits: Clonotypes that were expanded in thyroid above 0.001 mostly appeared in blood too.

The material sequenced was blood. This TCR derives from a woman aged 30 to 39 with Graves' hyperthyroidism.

The DNA for the CDR3 is TGTGCCAGCAGGCCGCAGGACCCGGGACTAGCGGGTCTCGGCGCGACCGGGGAGCTGTTTTTT. It codes for CASRPQDPGLAGLGATGELFF. The chain has TRBV7-8 and TRBJ2-2; 12 nucleotides match TRBD2. CDR1 is SGHVS, CDR2 FQNEAQ, per germline. The CDR3 consists of 21 residues. V gave up 6 bases and J gave up 5 bases; unmatched junction bases: 22.